These 20 T cell receptor beta chains were sequenced from one sample in a study of T cell responses to AZD1222 COVID-19 vaccine (dated by TCRdb to the early 2020s). To prepare the library, the immunoSEQ multiplex PCR assay was applied. In TCRdb, the immuneACCESS table is reduced to in-frame sequences with V and J assigned. These tables do not hold every clone; where another copy was compared, an unresolved V gene accounts for under half, and the others remain unexplained. The sample table holds approximately 80,000 clones, of which around 90% were seen once. Jointly, the top ten make up 4.5% to 6% of the sample. The sample's time point, from its label and the paper: baseline before first vaccination. The source was peripheral blood, collected on day 0 of AZD1222 vaccination. These receptors were taken from an adult in good health.

Points on this clone: The sample holds other DNA sequences that translate to the same CDR3. The chain couples TRBV7-2 to TRBJ1-6; TRBD1 aligns across 8 bases. In germline, CDR1 is SGHTA, CDR2 FQGNSA. There are 14 residues in the CDR3. V was pared by 2 bases and J by 7 bases, with 1 base of the junction left unmatched. The CDR3 DNA reads as TGTGCCAGCAGCTTAAGACAGGGGAATTCACCCCTCCACTTT. Its protein product is CASSLRQGNSPLHF.

V gene TRBV2 combines with J gene TRBJ2-1; 7 bases fit TRBD2. Germline trimming cut 7 bases from V and 5 bases from J; bases unmatched to any gene: 8. The CDR3 runs to 14 residues. Germline-derived CDR1 and CDR2 are SNHLY and FYNNEI. The CDR3 loop reads CASNPGGSHNEQFF. DNA of the CDR3: TGTGCCAGCAACCCCGGGGGGAGTCACAATGAGCAGTTCTTC. Full variable domain (outside the CDR3, taken from reference TRBV2 and TRBJ2-1): EPEVTQTPSHQVTQMGQEVILRCVPISNHLYFYWYRQILGQKVEFLVSFYNNEISEKSEIFDDQFSVERPDGSNFTLKIRSTKLEDSAMYFCASNPGGSHNEQFFGPGTRLTVL.

The chain employs TRBV18 and TRBJ1-5; TRBD1 matches at 7 bases. CDR3 length: 14 amino acids. In germline, CDR1 is KGHSH, CDR2 LQKENI. V gave up 6 bases and J gave up 4 bases; unmatched junction bases: 6. This CDR3 reads CASSADRDNQPQHF. DNA for the CDR3: TGTGCCAGCTCCGCTGACAGGGATAATCAGCCCCAGCATTTT.

The chain recombines TRBV28 with TRBJ2-2; D is perhaps TRBD1 (6 bases). CDR3 length equals 18 residues. Germline CDR1 is MDHEN and CDR2 is SYDVKM. Trimming left V 5 bases short and J 3 bases short, with 22 bases between. This CDR3 reads CASSKSSGAHYYTGELFF. CDR3 DNA sequence: TGTGCCAGCAGTAAAAGTTCAGGGGCCCACTACTACACCGGGGAGCTGTTTTTT.

The chain joins TRBV6-5 to TRBJ1-4; 7 bases map to TRBD1. The CDR3 totals 14 residues. CDR1 is MNHEY and CDR2 is SVGAGI in the germline V gene. V lost 9 bases to trimming and J lost 4 bases; unmatched junction nucleotides: 8. The CDR3 bases are TGTGCCAGTCGACGGACAGGCTTTAATGAAAAACTGTTTTTT. It yields the protein CASRRTGFNEKLFF.

This clone was recorded once. The V call is TRBV11-3, the J call TRBJ2-1; a weak D match, TRBD2 (6 bases). The CDR3 is 16 residues long. V gave up 2 bases and J gave up 5 bases, with 16 bases separating them. In germline, CDR1 is SGHNT, CDR2 YENEEA. The CDR3 DNA sequence: TGTGCCAGCAGCTTATGGGGGGAAGGCAAGGACAATGAGCAGTTCTTC. Amino acids: CASSLWGEGKDNEQFF.

Here the CDR3 reads CASSQVLTGGGYTF. The DNA for the CDR3 is TGTGCCAGCAGCCAAGTGCTTACAGGCGGGGGCTACACCTTC. J is TRBJ1-2 and V is TRBV3-1 (or the pseudogene TRBV3-2); D perhaps matches TRBD1 (5 bases). V lost 1 base to trimming and J lost 8 bases, with 14 bases between them. In germline, CDR1 is LGHDT, CDR2 YNNKEL (reference sequence). The CDR3 contains 14 residues.

The chain has TRBV28 and TRBJ1-2, with 10 bases aligning to TRBD1. CDR1 and CDR2 (germline): MDHEN, SYDVKM. V gave up 6 bases and J gave up 3 bases; unmatched junction bases: 1. The CDR3 is made up of 13 amino acids. DNA for the CDR3: TGTGCCAGCAGAGGACAGGGGGACTATGGCTACACCTTC. It yields the protein CASRGQGDYGYTF.

The gene calls are TRBV5-1 and TRBJ1-2; 8 bases map to TRBD1. This CDR3 contains 15 residues. Germline V gene lookup returns CDR1 SGHRS and CDR2 YFSETQ. V shed 3 bases and J 2 bases; nucleotides not matched to a gene: 6. CDR3 protein: CASSYRTGTNYGYTF. The DNA for the CDR3 is TGCGCCAGCAGCTACCGGACAGGGACCAACTATGGCTACACCTTC. Combining the CDR3 with reference TRBV5-1 and TRBJ1-2 gives the whole variable domain KAGVTQTPRYLIKTRGQQVTLSCSPISGHRSVSWYQQTPGQGLQFLFEYFSETQRNKGNFPGRFSGRQFSNSRSEMNVSTLELGDSALYLCASSYRTGTNYGYTFGSGTRLTVV.

This chain connects TRBV11-2 to TRBJ1-1, with D maybe TRBD1 (5 bases). The CDR3 totals 16 residues. Germline loops: CDR1 SGHAT, CDR2 FQNNGV. V lost 5 bases and J lost 7, with 23 bases in between. CDR3 nucleotides: TGTGCCAGCAGCCTTTACCCACAGGAAATCAATGGTGAAGCTTTCTTT. It translates to CASSLYPQEINGEAFF.

The chain uses TRBV2 and TRBJ2-2; 9 bases are a match to TRBD1. Unmatched junction bases numbered 6, after V lost 7 bases and J lost 0 bases. The CDR3 length is 16 residues. Germline V lookup: CDR1 SNHLY, CDR2 FYNNEI. CDR3 protein: CASKLTGGSNTGELFF. DNA for the CDR3: TGTGCCAGCAAGCTGACAGGGGGGTCGAACACCGGGGAGCTGTTTTTT.

The J gene is TRBJ1-1, the V gene TRBV6-2 or TRBV6-3, with D tentatively TRBD1 (6 bases). This CDR3 comprises 14 residues. With 0 bases removed from V and 5 bases from J, the gap between germline ends came to 10 bases. CDR1 and CDR2 from the germline V gene are MNHEY and SVGEGT. This CDR3 is CASSYSIGGTEAFF. The CDR3, as DNA: TGTGCCAGCAGTTACTCGATAGGGGGAACTGAAGCTTTCTTT.

This rearrangement joins TRBV5-1 to TRBJ2-1; 7 nucleotides agree with TRBD2. J lost 10 bases, V lost 3 bases, and 4 bases had no gene match. The CDR3 is 12 amino acids. Germline loops: CDR1 SGHRS, CDR2 YFSETQ. DNA of the CDR3: TGCGCCAGCAGCTGGGAGGGACGAGAGCAGTTCTTC. It specifies CASSWEGREQFF.

This sequence joins TRBV10-3 and TRBJ1-2, with 9 bases fitting TRBD1. The V gene end was trimmed by 7 bases and the J gene end by 3 bases; junction bases not matched to a gene: 9. This CDR3 comprises 15 residues. Germline values: CDR1 ENHRY, CDR2 SYGVKD. The chain's CDR3 is CAINNQGQGYYGYTF. The CDR3 bases are TGTGCCATCAACAACCAAGGACAGGGGTACTATGGCTACACCTTC.

The chain combines TRBV4-1 with TRBJ1-1; 7 bases map to TRBD1. This CDR3 is built from 17 residues. The germline CDR1 and CDR2 sequences are MGHRA and YSYEKL. The junction had 8 bases not matched to a gene; V was cut back by 0 bases and J by 1 base. Here the CDR3 DNA reads TGCGCCAGCAGCCAAGAGTCGGCAGGGGGAAGGAACACTGAAGCTTTCTTT. It translates to CASSQESAGGRNTEAFF.

This clone appeared a single time. The chain combines TRBV7-9 with TRBJ2-1, with 15 bases matching TRBD2. V lost 1 base, J lost 1 base, and 5 bases stayed unmatched. CDR1 is SEHNR, CDR2 FQNEAQ, per germline (reference sequence). This CDR3 region has 19 residues. The CDR3 nucleotides read TGTGCCAGCAGCTTAGGTAGGACTAGCGGGGGGGTGTCCTACAATGAGCAGTTCTTC. It translates to CASSLGRTSGGVSYNEQFF.

The chain carries TRBV10-3 and TRBJ1-1, with 10 positions matching TRBD1. J lost 3 bases, V lost 6 bases, and 7 bases had no gene match. The CDR3 spans 15 residues. Germline values: CDR1 ENHRY, CDR2 SYGVKD. CDR3 residues: CAIRPTGQGHTEAFF. The CDR3 coding sequence is TGTGCCATCAGACCAACGGGACAGGGGCACACTGAAGCTTTCTTT.

The chain joins TRBV19 to TRBJ2-7, with 7 positions matching TRBD1. After removal of 2 bases from V and 1 base from J, the junction contained 5 bases not matched to a gene. The CDR3 consists of 15 residues. The germline gives CDR1 LNHDA, CDR2 SQIVND (reference sequence). CDR3 nucleotide sequence: TGTGCCAGTAGTATACGGGACAGCGGATCCTACGAGCAGTACTTC. Translating it yields CASSIRDSGSYEQYF.

This chain links TRBV3-1 (or the pseudogene TRBV3-2) with TRBJ2-7; the match to TRBD2 covers 8 bases. Germline loops: CDR1 LGHDT, CDR2 YNNKEL (reference sequence). The CDR3 consists of 15 residues. J gave up 3 bases and V 4 bases, and 8 bases lay outside the gene matches. CDR3 sequence: CASSRAWRGDYEQYF. The CDR3 DNA reads as TGTGCCAGCAGCCGGGCATGGCGGGGGGACTACGAGCAGTACTTC.

The gene calls are TRBV15 and TRBJ1-5; TRBD1 is a possible D gene (5 bases). This CDR3 contains 13 residues. V was cut by 6 bases and J by 0 bases, with 6 bases left in between. Germline loops: CDR1 LNHNV, CDR2 YYDKDF (reference sequence). CDR3 DNA: TGTGCCACCAGACAGGATAGCAATCAGCCCCAGCATTTT. Translated, it gives CATRQDSNQPQHF. Supplemented by reference TRBV15 and TRBJ1-5, the full variable domain reads DAMVIQNPRYQVTQFGKPVTLSCSQTLNHNVMYWYQQKSSQAPKLLFHYYDKDFNNEADTPDNFQSRRPNTSFCFLDIRSPGLGDTAMYLCATRQDSNQPQHFGDGTRLSIL.